This T cell receptor (beta chain) emerged from a study of CD8 T cells in ankylosing spondylitis. This clonotype was detected a few times. Preparation of TCR beta libraries was done by quantitative 5'-RACE with molecular barcodes. TCRdb reanalysed the 5' RACE reads using MiXCR and keeps one entry per CDR3 protein. The sample lists about 360,000 distinct CDR3 sequences, 20% occurring once. This CDR3 has 16 residues. Germline assignment: CDR1 LGHNA and CDR2 YNFKEQ. Trimming stripped 0 bases from V and 9 bases from J, with 18 bases between. The sample taken for sequencing was blood, either unsorted or a sorted T cell fraction (not recorded which). The source is a male donor with ankylosing spondylitis or in good health (not recorded which). V usage is TRBV4-2 and J usage is TRBJ2-1; D unclear. The CDR3 loop is CASSQDARTRYAEQFF. The DNA for the CDR3 is TGTGCCAGCAGCCAAGACGCCCGGACCCGGTATGCTGAGCAGTTCTTC.